This is a list of T cell receptor beta chains from one sample in a study of cytomegalovirus exposure and HLA in healthy donors. TCRdb's copy holds only in-frame clones and misses some; the assay was immunoSEQ multiplex PCR. The sample lists approximately 160,000 clones, over 65% occurring once. The sequenced sample consisted of PBMCs. Every receptor here comes from a woman aged 40 to 55 in good health and CMV-seropositive. CDR3s include the opening cysteine and the closing phenylalanine or tryptophan. D genes are given only for firm matches. Size is stated for part of the rows, as once, few or many counts, or as a class when the clone is expanded.

j_gene | len | abundance | v_gene | d_gene | CDR3aa | CDR3nt
TRBJ1-4 | 15 | few | TRBV4-3 | TRBD1 | CASSQSTGRNEKLFF | TGCGCCAGCAGCCAGTCGACAGGGAGGAATGAAAAACTGTTTTTT
TRBJ2-3 | 17 | . | TRBV5-1 | . | CASSFGTHLTRTDTQYF | TGCGCCAGCAGCTTTGGGACACATCTAACTCGCACAGATACGCAGTATTTT
TRBJ1-1 | 12 | . | TRBV6-6 | TRBD1 | CASSSRDRPAFF | TGTGCCAGCAGTAGCCGGGACAGGCCCGCTTTCTTT
TRBJ2-6 | 18 | . | TRBV6-8 | TRBD1 | CASNTRGQGGSGANVLTF | TGTGCCAGCAACACAAGGGGACAGGGGGGTAGTGGGGCCAACGTCCTGACTTTC
TRBJ1-2 | 14 | . | TRBV6-5 | . | CASSYGEPEYGYTF | TGTGCCAGCAGTTACGGCGAACCGGAGTATGGCTACACCTTC
TRBJ2-7 | 14 | . | TRBV11-2 | TRBD2 | CASSHRLAGDLQYF | TGTGCCAGCAGCCATCGACTAGCGGGAGATTTGCAGTACTTC
TRBJ2-5 | 14 | . | TRBV7-2 | TRBD1 | CASSLGDRQETQYF | TGTGCCAGCAGCTTAGGGGACAGGCAAGAGACCCAGTACTTC
TRBJ2-7 | 14 | . | TRBV7-3 | TRBD1 | CASSLGTGPYEQYF | TGTGCCAGCAGCCTGGGGACAGGGCCCTACGAGCAGTACTTC
TRBJ2-7 | 14 | . | TRBV18 | . | CASSPPEGTYEQYF | TGTGCCAGCTCACCACCGGAGGGCACCTACGAGCAGTACTTC
TRBJ2-3 | 14 | . | TRBV25-1 | TRBD2 | CASSERGRVDTQYF | TGTGCCAGCAGTGAGCGGGGGAGGGTAGATACGCAGTATTTT
TRBJ2-7 | 16 | . | TRBV28 | . | CASSLGLSGISYEQYF | TGTGCCAGCAGTTTAGGGCTCAGCGGTATCTCCTACGAGCAGTACTTC
TRBJ1-4 | 14 | . | TRBV6-6 | . | CASSYGRRNEKLFF | TGTGCCAGCAGTTACGGGAGACGGAATGAAAAACTGTTTTTT
TRBJ1-2 | 13 | few | TRBV13 | . | CASSETANYGYTF | TGTGCCAGCAGCGAGACAGCTAACTATGGCTACACCTTC
TRBJ1-2 | 13 | . | TRBV5-5 | TRBD1 | CASSLTGGDGYTF | TGTGCCAGCAGCTTGACAGGGGGGGATGGCTACACCTTC
TRBJ1-6 | 15 | . | TRBV9 | . | CASSVTGWNNSPLHF | TGTGCCAGCAGCGTTACAGGGTGGAATAATTCACCCCTCCACTTT
TRBJ2-7 | 15 | once | TRBV28 | TRBD2 | CASSLGGGRAYEQYF | TGTGCCAGCAGTTTGGGTGGCGGGAGGGCCTACGAGCAGTACTTC
TRBJ2-5 | 15 | . | TRBV19 | TRBD2 | CASSFGLAGAETQYF | TGTGCCAGTAGTTTCGGACTAGCGGGGGCGGAGACCCAGTACTTC
TRBJ1-1 | 14 | . | TRBV6-1 | . | CASSESHLNTEAFF | TGTGCCAGCAGTGAGTCACATCTCAACACTGAAGCTTTCTTT
TRBJ1-1 | 15 | . | TRBV4-2 | . | CASSQGDAAGTEAFF | TGTGCCAGCAGCCAAGGGGATGCGGCGGGCACTGAAGCTTTCTTT
TRBJ2-7 | 16 | . | TRBV4-2 | . | CASSQELRTGWDEQYF | TGTGCCAGCAGCCAAGAATTGCGAACAGGGTGGGACGAGCAGTACTTC
TRBJ2-4 | 15 | few | TRBV7-2 | . | CASSPTDWFKNIQYF | TGTGCCAGCAGCCCAACGGACTGGTTCAAAAACATTCAGTACTTC
TRBJ1-1 | 13 | . | TRBV19 | . | CASSDRYDTEAFF | TGTGCCAGTAGTGACAGGTACGACACTGAAGCTTTCTTT
TRBJ2-7 | 15 | . | TRBV5-4 | TRBD2 | CASSLESGGGDEQYF | TGTGCCAGCAGCTTGGAGTCTGGCGGGGGGGACGAGCAGTACTTC
TRBJ2-4 | 16 | . | TRBV7-2 | TRBD2 | CASSQGLANAKNIQYF | TGTGCCAGCAGCCAGGGACTAGCTAACGCCAAAAACATTCAGTACTTC
TRBJ2-3 | 12 | . | TRBV7-2 | . | CASSFMSDTQYF | TGTGCCAGCAGCTTTATGTCAGATACGCAGTATTTT
TRBJ2-7 | 12 | . | TRBV5-1 | . | CASRGETYEQYF | TGCGCCAGCAGGGGAGAAACCTACGAGCAGTACTTC
TRBJ2-3 | 15 | . | TRBV5-1 | TRBD1 | CASSLQGLSTDTQYF | TGCGCCAGCAGCTTACAGGGGCTTAGCACAGATACGCAGTATTTT
TRBJ1-1 | 13 | few | TRBV10-2 | . | CASRTPANTEAFF | TGCGCCAGCAGGACTCCGGCGAATACTGAAGCTTTCTTT
TRBJ2-3 | 14 | . | TRBV27 | TRBD2 | CASSLFAGLAGFYF | TGTGCCAGCAGCCTCTTTGCGGGACTAGCGGGTTTTTATTTT